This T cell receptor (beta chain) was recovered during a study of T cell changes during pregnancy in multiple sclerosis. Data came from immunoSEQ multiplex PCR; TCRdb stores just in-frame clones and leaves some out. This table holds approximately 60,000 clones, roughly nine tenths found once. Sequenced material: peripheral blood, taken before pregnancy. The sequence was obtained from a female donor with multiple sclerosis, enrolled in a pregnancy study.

The CDR3 coding sequence is TGTGCCAGCAGCGTAGCAGAAAACTATGGCTACACCTTC. Amino acids: CASSVAENYGYTF. The chain combines TRBV9 with TRBJ1-2; D call uncertain. The V end lost 0 bases, the J end lost 2 bases, and 5 bases lay between the germline ends. Germline loops: CDR1 SGDLS, CDR2 YYNGEE. The CDR3 is 13 amino acids.